The source of this T cell receptor (beta chain) is a study of cytomegalovirus exposure and HLA in healthy donors. For the study at large: The approximately 120 validation repertoires used the same platform as the roughly 670 first-cohort repertoires, a later analysis reported.

The donors were members of the validation cohort comprising approximately 110 subjects, separate from the roughly 650-subject first cohort. Repertoires were generated with immunoSEQ multiplex PCR, while TCRdb's copy carries only in-frame clones and drops some. The sample carries under 200,000 clones, 96% recorded once. This clone has more than one count but fewer than ten. Its specificity is unknown. V was shortened by 3 bases and J by 4 bases, with 12 bases between the two germline ends. The CDR3 sequence is 14 residues long. Findings of the study overall: The majority of TCR sequences were rare, yet some public TCRs appeared in many donors. In vitro confirmation showed three CMV-associated chains to be CMV antigen specific.

The chain links TRBV23-1 to TRBJ1-1; a possible D gene is TRBD1 (6 bases). TRBV23-1 is labeled an ORF, and its function is uncertain. The sample was PBMCs. The clonotype comes from a woman aged 18-29 years in good health and CMV-seronegative. The CDR3 region has the DNA TGCGCCAGCAGTCAGTGGGGGCTTCGCACTGAAGCTTTCTTT. Translating gives CASSQWGLRTEAFF.